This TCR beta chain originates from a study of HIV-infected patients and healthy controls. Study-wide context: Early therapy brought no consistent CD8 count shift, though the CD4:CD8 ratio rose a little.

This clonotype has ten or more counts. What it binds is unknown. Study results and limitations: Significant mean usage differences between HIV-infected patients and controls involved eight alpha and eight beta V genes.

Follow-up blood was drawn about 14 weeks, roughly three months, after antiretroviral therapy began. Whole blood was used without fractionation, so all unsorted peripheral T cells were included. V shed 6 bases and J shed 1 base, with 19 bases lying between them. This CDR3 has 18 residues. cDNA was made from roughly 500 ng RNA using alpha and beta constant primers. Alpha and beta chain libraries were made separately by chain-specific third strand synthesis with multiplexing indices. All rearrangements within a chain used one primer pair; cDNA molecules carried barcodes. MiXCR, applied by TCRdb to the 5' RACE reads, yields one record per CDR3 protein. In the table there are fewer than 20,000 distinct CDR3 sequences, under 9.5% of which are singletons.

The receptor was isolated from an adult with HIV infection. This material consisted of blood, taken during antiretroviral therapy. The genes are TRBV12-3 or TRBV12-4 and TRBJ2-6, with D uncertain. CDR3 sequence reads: CASRSVADVWSGANVLTF. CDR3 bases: TGTGCCAGCAGGAGTGTGGCGGATGTCTGGTCTGGGGCCAACGTCCTGACTTTC.